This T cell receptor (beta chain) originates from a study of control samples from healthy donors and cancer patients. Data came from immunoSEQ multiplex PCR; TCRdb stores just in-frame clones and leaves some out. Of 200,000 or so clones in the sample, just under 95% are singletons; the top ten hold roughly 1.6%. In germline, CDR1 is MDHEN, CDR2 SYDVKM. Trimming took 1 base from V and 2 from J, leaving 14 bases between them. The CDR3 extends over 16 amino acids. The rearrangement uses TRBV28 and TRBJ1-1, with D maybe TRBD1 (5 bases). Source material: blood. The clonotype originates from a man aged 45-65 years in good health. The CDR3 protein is CASSLYSKGTNTEAFF. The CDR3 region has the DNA TGTGCCAGCAGTTTATACAGCAAGGGGACCAACACTGAAGCTTTCTTT. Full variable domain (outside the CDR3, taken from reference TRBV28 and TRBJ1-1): DVKVTQSSRYLVKRTGEKVFLECVQDMDHENMFWYRQDPGLGLRLIYFSYDVKMKEKGDIPEGYSVSREKKERFSLILESASTNQTSMYLCASSLYSKGTNTEAFFGQGTRLTVV.